The sequence of this TCR beta chain was determined in a study of response to subunit inactivated influenza vaccine. TCRdb reprocessed the RT-PCR reads via MiXCR and lists one record per CDR3 protein. The table shows 500,000 to 700,000 distinct CDR3 sequences, with under 30% occurring only once. V lost 4 bases, J lost 5 bases, and 15 bases lay in between. CDR3 length equals 14 residues. Germline V gene data show CDR1 as SGHRS and CDR2 as YFSETQ. These sequences were also reported in another study, on T cells expressing NK-cell markers. That paper states: UMIs were included in TCR beta cDNA generated by 5'RACE template switching.

The chain couples TRBV5-1 to TRBJ2-5, with D hard to call. This clonotype originated in a middle-aged man who received an inactivated influenza vaccine. The sample here was CD4+ T cells sorted from PBMCs, taken roughly 12 days after vaccination. In DNA, the CDR3 is TGCGCCAGCAGCCAAACGATGGGTCGGGAGACCCAGTACTTC. Amino acid sequence: CASSQTMGRETQYF.